The 31 T cell receptor beta chains below all came from one sample that was sequenced in a study of identical twins. A single record per CDR3 protein comes from TCRdb applying MiXCR to the 5' RACE reads. The table includes about 530,000 distinct CDR3 sequences, about a fifth detected once. The same data also went into a second study, on yellow fever vaccine responses in identical twins.

Sequenced material: CD4+ T cells sorted from blood. The receptors derive from a woman aged 18 to 35 in good health.

A few counts support this clonotype. The CDR3 DNA sequence: TGTGCCAGCAAAGCGGCGCGCGCCGGGGAGCTGTTTTTT. It codes for CASKAARAGELFF. The genes are TRBV2 and TRBJ2-2, with D maybe TRBD2 (5 bases). Trimming took 7 bases from V and 6 from J, leaving 12 bases between them. The CDR3 sequence is 13 residues long. Looked up from germline, CDR1 is SNHLY and CDR2 is FYNNEI. Combining the CDR3 with reference TRBV2 and TRBJ2-2 gives the whole variable domain EPEVTQTPSHQVTQMGQEVILRCVPISNHLYFYWYRQILGQKVEFLVSFYNNEISEKSEIFDDQFSVERPDGSNFTLKIRSTKLEDSAMYFCASKAARAGELFFGEGSRLTVL.

The chain recombines TRBV5-1 with TRBJ2-3, with 8 bases lining up with TRBD2. V lost 4 bases, J lost 0 bases, and 4 bases stayed unmatched. Looked up from germline, CDR1 is SGHRS and CDR2 is YFSETQ. The CDR3 has 15 amino acids. The DNA for the CDR3 is TGCGCCAGCAGCAAACTAGCGGCTAGCACAGATACGCAGTATTTT. The encoded protein is CASSKLAASTDTQYF. Based on the CDR3 plus reference TRBV5-1 and TRBJ2-3, the full variable domain is KAGVTQTPRYLIKTRGQQVTLSCSPISGHRSVSWYQQTPGQGLQFLFEYFSETQRNKGNFPGRFSGRQFSNSRSEMNVSTLELGDSALYLCASSKLAASTDTQYFGPGTRLTVL.

As DNA, the CDR3 is TGTGCCACCAGTGATCTCGGGACAGTCACGTTCTTC. Encoded protein: CATSDLGTVTFF. The chain couples TRBV24-1 to TRBJ2-1; 7 bases line up with TRBD1. J lost 15 bases, V lost 3 bases, and 7 bases had no gene match. This CDR3 region has 12 residues. Germline values: CDR1 KGHDR, CDR2 SFDVKD.

This sequence joins TRBV3-1 and TRBJ2-6; a weak D match, TRBD1 (5 bases). The CDR3 runs to 16 residues. V lost 5 bases to trimming and J lost 0 bases, with 11 bases between them. Germline V gene data show CDR1 as LGHDT and CDR2 as YNNKEL (reference sequence). The CDR3 loop is CASSFGHTSGANVLTF. CDR3 nucleotides: TGTGCCAGCAGCTTCGGACACACCTCTGGGGCCAACGTCCTGACTTTC.

This clonotype was detected only once. V and J are TRBV19 and TRBJ1-5; 9 bases fit TRBD1. The V segment lost 5 bases and the J segment 4 bases; nucleotides outside the gene matches: 3. This CDR3 comprises 14 residues. In germline, CDR1 is LNHDA, CDR2 SQIVND (reference sequence). The chain's CDR3 is CASSWTGANQPQHF. As DNA, the CDR3 is TGTGCCAGTAGTTGGACAGGGGCAAATCAGCCCCAGCATTTT.

V is TRBV7-6 and J is TRBJ2-2; 10 bases match TRBD2. With 5 bases clipped from V and 4 bases from J, the junction kept 7 bases outside the gene matches. This CDR3 comprises 16 residues. Germline V gene sequence: CDR1 SGHVS, CDR2 FNYEAQ. The DNA for the CDR3 is TGTGCCAGCAGCCCGTATAGCGGGGGGACCACCGGGGAGCTGTTTTTT. This codes for CASSPYSGGTTGELFF. The complete variable domain, with remaining parts taken from reference TRBV7-6 and TRBJ2-2, reads GAGVSQSPRYKVTKRGQDVALRCDPISGHVSLYWYRQALGQGPEFLTYFNYEAQQDKSGLPNDRFSAERPEGSISTLTIQRTEQRDSAMYRCASSPYSGGTTGELFFGEGSRLTVL.

The chain combines TRBV10-3 with TRBJ2-5; a weak D match, TRBD2 (6 bases). The germline gives CDR1 ENHRY, CDR2 SYGVKD. V lost 0 bases to trimming and J lost 0 bases, with 14 bases between them. The CDR3 extends over 17 amino acids. The CDR3 spells CAISESFGGENQETQYF. CDR3 nucleotides: TGTGCCATCAGTGAGTCGTTCGGCGGGGAGAACCAAGAGACCCAGTACTTC.

This clonotype was observed many times. The V and J genes are TRBV12-3 or TRBV12-4 and TRBJ2-1; 8 nucleotides align to TRBD2. Unmatched junction bases numbered 9, after V lost 5 bases and J lost 6 bases. CDR3 length equals 15 residues. The CDR3 DNA reads as TGTGCCAGCAGTCGGACTAGCCTCCCCTCCAATGAGCAGTTCTTC. As protein: CASSRTSLPSNEQFF.

The V gene is TRBV14, the J gene TRBJ1-3, with D uncertain. This CDR3 has 13 residues. Trimming pared 8 bases from V and 0 bases from J, leaving 8 bases between. Germline V gene sequence: CDR1 SGHDN, CDR2 FVKESK. The CDR3 bases are TGTGCCAGCCGGACGAGCTCTGGAAACACCATATATTTT. Translated: CASRTSSGNTIYF.

This chain joins TRBV19 and TRBJ2-6; possible D gene TRBD2, 5 bases. Trimming cost V 4 bases and J 0 bases, with 10 bases left between them. Germline-derived CDR1 and CDR2 are LNHDA and SQIVND (reference sequence). The CDR3 spans 16 residues. CDR3 nucleotides: TGTGCCAGTAGTACTGGACTGAGCTCTGGGGCCAACGTCCTGACTTTC. Its protein product is CASSTGLSSGANVLTF.

CDR3 DNA sequence: TGTGCCAGCAGTTACGGGGGGGCGTATTACAATGAGCAGTTCTTC. It yields the protein CASSYGGAYYNEQFF. V is TRBV6-5 and J is TRBJ2-1; D might be TRBD2 (7 bases). Trimming removed 2 bases from V and 4 bases from J, with 12 bases in between. Germline loops: CDR1 MNHEY, CDR2 SVGAGI. CDR3 length equals 15 residues.

This clonotype has only a few counts. The chain carries TRBV10-3 and TRBJ1-6; D unresolved. The CDR3 sequence is 16 residues long. Between the trimmed V and J ends, which lost 2 bases and 0 bases, there was a span of 8 bases. Per the germline V gene, CDR1 is ENHRY and CDR2 is SYGVKD. The CDR3 loop is CAISERASSYNSPLHF. CDR3 in DNA: TGTGCCATCAGTGAGAGAGCGAGCTCCTATAATTCACCCCTCCACTTT.

In this sample, this clonotype turned up many times. The J gene is TRBJ2-2, the V gene TRBV5-1, with 7 bases fitting TRBD2. Germline lookup yields CDR1 SGHRS and CDR2 YFSETQ. Trimming removed 0 bases from V and 0 bases from J; junction bases left unmatched: 5. The CDR3 sequence is 17 residues long. The DNA of the CDR3 is TGCGCCAGCAGCTTGGGTCAAGCGGGGCCGAACACCGGGGAGCTGTTTTTT. This encodes CASSLGQAGPNTGELFF.

This sequence joins TRBV4-2 and TRBJ1-1, with 7 bases identical to TRBD1. V was pared by 2 bases and J by 0 bases, with 9 bases of the junction left unmatched. This CDR3 has 17 residues. Germline assignment: CDR1 LGHNA and CDR2 YNFKEQ. The CDR3 region has the DNA TGTGCCAGCAGCCAACCGCCGGGACAGCCAATGAACACTGAAGCTTTCTTT. Translating gives CASSQPPGQPMNTEAFF.

This clonotype occurred a few times. V and J are TRBV10-1 and TRBJ2-5; TRBD2 matches 10 bases. With V trimmed by 10 bases and J by 3 bases, 11 bases remained unmatched. Per germline, CDR1 WNHNN and CDR2 SYGVQD (reference sequence). The CDR3 is 15 residues long. The CDR3 DNA reads as TGCGCCAACGGATCAGGTCTAGCGGGAGAAGAGACCCAGTACTTC. It translates to CANGSGLAGEETQYF.

The chain couples TRBV7-9 to TRBJ1-6; TRBD1 agrees at 9 bases. The CDR3 runs 13 residues. V lost 5 bases to trimming and J lost 8 bases; unmatched junction nucleotides: 1. Germline CDR1 is SEHNR and CDR2 is FQNEAQ (reference sequence). The CDR3 DNA reads as TGTGCCAGCAGCGACAGGGGGTATTCACCCCTCCACTTT. It encodes CASSDRGYSPLHF.

In the case of this clonotype: At one boundary the junction diverges from the germline segment, which might be a read error. V usage is TRBV6-1 and J usage is TRBJ2-1; TRBD1 agrees at 11 bases. The CDR3 runs 15 residues. CDR1 is MNHNS, CDR2 SASEGT, per germline. DNA for the CDR3: TGTGCCAGCAGGGAAGGACAGGGGGCGGCCAATGAGCAGTTCTTC. It specifies CASREGQGAANEQFF.

The rearrangement uses TRBV14 and TRBJ2-3; 7 bases agree with TRBD2. Looked up from germline, CDR1 is SGHDN and CDR2 is FVKESK. The CDR3 is made up of 15 amino acids. J lost 1 base, V lost 1 base, and 2 bases had no gene match. The CDR3 region is CASSQAGGGTDTQYF. The DNA for the CDR3 is TGTGCCAGCAGCCAAGCTGGGGGGGGCACAGATACGCAGTATTTT.

The chain has TRBV10-3 and TRBJ1-1, with D possibly TRBD1 on 6 matching bases. CDR3 length: 14 residues. Trimming cost V 4 bases and J 4 bases, with 13 bases left between them. The germline gives CDR1 ENHRY, CDR2 SYGVKD. The CDR3 DNA reads TGTGCCATCAGTGTTGCAGGGGCGGCCACTGAAGCTTTCTTT. Translating gives CAISVAGAATEAFF.

The chain has TRBV12-3 or TRBV12-4 and TRBJ2-5; D gene ambiguous. Trimming removed 3 bases at V and 5 bases at J, with 10 bases between. The CDR3 consists of 13 residues. For the CDR3, the DNA is TGTGCCAGCAGTTTCAAGGGTGGTGAGACCCAGTACTTC. It is translated as CASSFKGGETQYF.

This clonotype was seen a single time. The chain joins TRBV6-2 or TRBV6-3 to TRBJ2-3; TRBD2 agrees at 10 bases. Germline-derived CDR1 and CDR2 are MNHEY and SVGEGT. The ends lost 5 bases at V and 0 bases at J; junction bases unmatched: 11. CDR3 length equals 18 residues. CDR3 loop: CASSGSPGLAQSTDTQYF. The CDR3 DNA sequence: TGTGCCAGCAGTGGATCGCCGGGACTAGCGCAAAGCACAGATACGCAGTATTTT.

J is TRBJ1-2 and V is TRBV14; D unclear. The V end lost 1 base, the J end lost 0 bases, and 6 bases lay between the germline ends. The germline gives CDR1 SGHDN, CDR2 FVKESK. The CDR3 loop spans 14 amino acids. The CDR3 nucleotides are TGTGCCAGCAGCCAAGTAGTATCTAACTATGGCTACACCTTC. Translated: CASSQVVSNYGYTF. The full variable domain, with the rest looked up from reference TRBV14 and TRBJ1-2, is EAGVTQFPSHSVIEKGQTVTLRCDPISGHDNLYWYRRVMGKEIKFLLHFVKESKQDESGMPNNRFLAERTGGTYSTLKVQPAELEDSGVYFCASSQVVSNYGYTFGSGTRLTVV.

This clonotype has only a few counts. CDR3 in DNA: TGTGCCAGCAGCTTATCGTCCTCAGGGGGACCCTACCAAGAGACCCAGTACTTC. Its protein is CASSLSSSGGPYQETQYF. The chain is built from TRBV11-1 and TRBJ2-5; 7 nucleotides line up with TRBD1. Losses at the gene ends were 2 bases for V and 0 bases for J; bases not matched to a gene: 12. Germline V CDR1 and CDR2: SGHAT, FQDESV (reference sequence). The CDR3 is 18 amino acids.

The V and J genes are TRBV5-1 and TRBJ2-1; TRBD1 or TRBD2 may be the D gene (5 bases each). The germline V gene has CDR1 SGHRS and CDR2 YFSETQ. V was trimmed by 5 bases and J by 4 bases, leaving 16 bases between them. The CDR3 runs to 15 residues. CDR3 coding DNA: TGCGCCAGCAGATCGACAGAGGGGTCTTACAATGAGCAGTTCTTC. Translation gives CASRSTEGSYNEQFF.

This clonotype has ten or more counts. The rearrangement uses TRBV5-1 and TRBJ1-2, with 7 bases matching TRBD1. The CDR3 is made up of 15 amino acids. Looked up from germline, CDR1 is SGHRS and CDR2 is YFSETQ. With V trimmed by 2 bases and J by 4 bases, 8 bases remained unmatched. Here the CDR3 reads CASSLRGGEGYGYTF. The CDR3 DNA sequence: TGCGCCAGCAGCTTAAGAGGGGGCGAGGGCTATGGCTACACCTTC. The variable domain in full, completed from reference TRBV5-1 and TRBJ1-2, reads KAGVTQTPRYLIKTRGQQVTLSCSPISGHRSVSWYQQTPGQGLQFLFEYFSETQRNKGNFPGRFSGRQFSNSRSEMNVSTLELGDSALYLCASSLRGGEGYGYTFGSGTRLTVV.

This clonotype was recorded a few times. V usage is TRBV12-3 or TRBV12-4 and J usage is TRBJ2-1; 10 nucleotides agree with TRBD2. J was trimmed by 4 bases and V by 2 bases; bases with no gene match: 11. The CDR3 loop spans 18 amino acids. CDR3 in amino acids: CASSLKAGGPYGYNEQFF. CDR3 coding DNA: TGTGCCAGCAGTTTAAAAGCGGGAGGGCCGTATGGGTACAATGAGCAGTTCTTC.

The rearrangement uses TRBV28 and TRBJ2-2; D might be TRBD2 (5 bases). The ends were cut back, 9 bases at V and 4 bases at J, with 15 bases in the middle. CDR1 MDHEN and CDR2 SYDVKM come from the germline V gene. The CDR3 loop spans 14 amino acids. CDR3: CASSGRTFTGELFF. CDR3 bases: TGTGCCAGTAGTGGGAGAACCTTCACCGGGGAGCTGTTTTTT.

This clonotype was found a few times. This sequence joins TRBV3-1 and TRBJ2-7; D is unresolved. CDR3 length: 16 residues. The ends were cut back, 1 base at V and 4 bases at J, with 17 bases in the middle. Germline loops: CDR1 LGHDT, CDR2 YNNKEL (reference sequence). CDR3 DNA: TGTGCCAGCAGCCAAGCATGTCTGGGTTCGAGGTACGAGCAGTACGTC. Residues: CASSQACLGSRYEQYV.

This clonotype was picked up a small number of times. V gene TRBV5-1 combines with J gene TRBJ2-1, with 11 bases that match TRBD2. CDR1 is SGHRS, CDR2 YFSETQ, per germline. V lost 1 base to trimming and J lost 9 bases; unmatched junction nucleotides: 6. The CDR3 loop spans 15 amino acids. The CDR3 DNA sequence: TGCGCCAGCAGCTTGATAGCGGGAGGGCCGGGTGAGCAGTTCTTC. Amino acid sequence: CASSLIAGGPGEQFF.

The genes are TRBV7-8 and TRBJ2-7; TRBD2 is a possible D gene (6 bases). V shed 5 bases and J shed 0 bases, with 20 bases lying between them. In germline, CDR1 is SGHVS, CDR2 FQNEAQ. The CDR3 is made up of 17 amino acids. The CDR3 is CASSGNSAGLSSYEQYF. CDR3 DNA: TGTGCCAGCAGCGGGAATAGTGCGGGACTTAGCTCCTACGAGCAGTACTTC.

The chain uses TRBV11-3 and TRBJ2-4, with TRBD2 as a possible D gene (6 bases). Trimming pared 3 bases from V and 3 bases from J, leaving 12 bases between. This CDR3 contains 15 residues. Germline CDR1 is SGHNT and CDR2 is YENEEA. This CDR3 is CASSFQGSGKNIQYF. CDR3 sequence (DNA): TGTGCCAGCAGCTTTCAGGGTAGCGGCAAAAACATTCAGTACTTC.